One and the same sample provided the 20 T cell receptor beta chains below, sequenced in a study of blood T cell repertoires in COVID-19. The repertoire was sequenced with immunoSEQ multiplex PCR; TCRdb's copy has only in-frame clones and lacks some. There are 130,000 to 150,000 clones in the sample; approximately 80% occur only once, and roughly 4.7% lies in the top ten. Input material: peripheral blood. These receptors all stem from a woman aged 45 to 65 with acute or convalescent COVID-19.

This CDR3 reads CASSLTGQGNNEQFF. CDR3 in DNA: TGTGCCAGCAGCTTAACGGGACAGGGGAACAATGAGCAGTTCTTC. The genes are TRBV7-8 and TRBJ2-1; TRBD1 aligns across 10 bases. Germline CDR1 reads SGHVS; CDR2 reads FQNEAQ. This CDR3 has 15 residues. With 2 bases clipped from V and 5 bases from J, the junction kept 3 bases outside the gene matches.

The genes are TRBV7-3 and TRBJ2-5, with D possibly TRBD2 on 7 matching bases. With 0 bases removed from V and 4 bases from J, the gap between germline ends came to 12 bases. The CDR3 runs to 15 residues. CDR1 is SGHTA and CDR2 is FQGTGA in the germline V gene. CDR3 nucleotides: TGTGCCAGCAGCTTAACGGGGGGGCCCGGAGAGACCCAGTACTTC. Translated, it gives CASSLTGGPGETQYF.

CDR3 loop: CASSATSGGDTGELFF. In DNA form, the CDR3 reads TGTGCCAGCAGCGCCACTAGCGGGGGGGACACCGGGGAGCTGTTTTTT. J is TRBJ2-2 and V is TRBV7-9, with 13 bases identical to TRBD2. CDR3 length equals 16 residues. Germline V gene sequence: CDR1 SEHNR, CDR2 FQNEAQ (reference sequence). Trimming took 5 bases from V and 3 from J; bases not matched to a gene: 3.

A single count supports this clone. The genes are TRBV3-1 (or the pseudogene TRBV3-2) and TRBJ1-1; D is perhaps TRBD1 (5 bases). The V end was cut by 1 base, the J end by 3 bases, with 12 bases between. Germline-derived CDR1 and CDR2 are LGHDT and YNNKEL (reference sequence). The CDR3 totals 15 residues. CDR3 amino acids: CASSQVWAGHTEAFF. CDR3 bases: TGTGCCAGCAGCCAAGTTTGGGCAGGGCACACTGAAGCTTTCTTT.

The chain's CDR3 is CAWRAYNEQFF. CDR3 DNA: TGTGCCTGGAGAGCGTACAATGAGCAGTTCTTC. The gene calls are TRBV30 and TRBJ2-1; no clear D. Deletions cut 3 bases from V and 4 bases from J, with 4 bases between. The CDR3 totals 11 residues. The germline CDR1 and CDR2 sequences are GTSNPN and SVGIG (reference sequence).

The V and J genes are TRBV20-1 and TRBJ2-5; tentative D call: TRBD2 (6 bases). CDR3 length equals 12 residues. V was pared by 3 bases and J by 4 bases, with 9 bases between. CDR1 and CDR2 (germline): DFQATT, SNEGSKA (reference sequence). The CDR3 DNA reads TGCAGTGCTAGTTCCGGGGGAGAGACCCAGTACTTC. It encodes CSASSGGETQYF.

This sequence joins TRBV7-9 and TRBJ1-2; weak D call: TRBD1 (6 bases). Germline CDR1 SEHNR, CDR2 FQNEAQ (reference sequence). The CDR3 totals 15 residues. Trimming stripped 5 bases from V and 4 bases from J, with 17 bases between. The CDR3: CASSPGQWAVYGYTF. The CDR3 coding sequence is TGTGCCAGCAGCCCAGGACAGTGGGCTGTCTATGGCTACACCTTC.

The gene calls are TRBV24-1 and TRBJ1-4; D perhaps matches TRBD1 (5 bases). Germline values: CDR1 KGHDR, CDR2 SFDVKD. V was cut by 12 bases and J by 4 bases, with 14 bases left in between. The CDR3 has 13 residues. CDR3 residues: CAASGGSNEKLFF. In DNA form, the CDR3 reads TGTGCCGCTTCTGGGGGGAGTAATGAAAAACTGTTTTTT.

The sample holds one count of this clone. The V gene is TRBV5-1, the J gene TRBJ1-4; TRBD1 matches at 10 bases. CDR1 is SGHRS, CDR2 YFSETQ, per germline. CDR3 length: 19 residues. Trimming took 1 base from V and 2 from J; bases not matched to a gene: 11. The CDR3 DNA reads as TGCGCCAGCAGCTTGTGGTCGCTAGGGACAGGGGTGACTAATGAAAAACTGTTTTTT. Protein sequence: CASSLWSLGTGVTNEKLFF.

The gene calls are TRBV7-8 and TRBJ1-4; weak D call: TRBD1 (6 bases). CDR3 length: 14 amino acids. Between the trimmed V and J ends, which lost 4 bases and 8 bases, there was a span of 14 bases. The germline V gene encodes CDR1 SGHVS and CDR2 FQNEAQ. CDR3 sequence reads: CASSSDYREEKLFF. CDR3 DNA sequence: TGTGCCAGCAGCTCCGACTACAGGGAGGAAAAACTGTTTTTT.

The rearrangement links TRBV19 to TRBJ2-1, with 12 bases fitting TRBD2. CDR3 length equals 16 residues. CDR1 is LNHDA and CDR2 is SQIVND in the germline V gene (reference sequence). After removal of 7 bases from V and 5 bases from J, the junction contained 9 bases not matched to a gene. The CDR3 spells CASTTLAGGFNNEQFF. In DNA, the CDR3 is TGTGCCAGTACCACCCTAGCGGGGGGGTTTAACAATGAGCAGTTCTTC.

V usage is TRBV5-4 and J usage is TRBJ1-2; 8 bases are a match to TRBD1. V lost 5 bases to trimming and J lost 2 bases; unmatched junction nucleotides: 14. Germline V gene data show CDR1 as SGHNT and CDR2 as YYREEE (reference sequence). This CDR3 is 17 amino acids long. The CDR3 sequence is CASRMPPGQDDNYGYTF. The CDR3 region has the DNA TGTGCCAGCAGGATGCCTCCGGGACAGGACGACAACTATGGCTACACCTTC.

The chain uses TRBV4-1 and TRBJ2-7; TRBD2 aligns across 9 bases. The CDR3 totals 18 residues. The trim removed 0 bases at V and 3 bases at J, leaving 12 bases unmatched. Per germline, CDR1 MGHRA and CDR2 YSYEKL. CDR3 DNA sequence: TGCGCCAGCAGCCAAGAGTCAGCGGGGGGACTCTTTAGCTACGAGCAGTACTTC. Protein sequence: CASSQESAGGLFSYEQYF.

This clone appeared a few times. The V call is TRBV7-9, the J call TRBJ2-7; D remains unclear. V was clipped by 4 bases and J by 2 bases, with 3 bases between them. The germline CDR1 and CDR2 sequences are SEHNR and FQNEAQ (reference sequence). The length of the CDR3 is 11 residues. The CDR3 spells CASSSAYEQYF. CDR3 nucleotides: TGTGCCAGCAGCTCCGCCTACGAGCAGTACTTC.

This chain joins TRBV10-2 and TRBJ1-2; no clear D. The CDR3 is 16 amino acids. The germline V gene has CDR1 WSHSY and CDR2 SAAADI. V lost 0 bases and J 7 bases, leaving 18 bases between the germline ends. The CDR3 sequence: CASSESLWLPLGGYTF. The CDR3 DNA sequence: TGCGCCAGCAGTGAGTCACTATGGCTTCCTCTGGGTGGCTACACCTTC.

The chain employs TRBV11-3 and TRBJ1-3; 7 bases match TRBD1. This CDR3 is built from 14 residues. Germline V gene lookup returns CDR1 SGHNT and CDR2 YENEEA. V was pared by 4 bases and J by 4 bases, with 4 bases of the junction left unmatched. The CDR3 sequence: CASSSDRVGNTIYF. CDR3 nucleotides: TGTGCCAGCAGCTCCGACAGGGTCGGAAACACCATATATTTT.

This rearrangement joins TRBV6-6 to TRBJ1-6; 7 nucleotides agree with TRBD1. Germline lookup yields CDR1 MNHNY and CDR2 SVGAGI (reference sequence). The CDR3 loop spans 13 amino acids. V gave up 9 bases and J gave up 5 bases; unmatched junction bases: 4. CDR3 loop: CASRDSDNSPLHF. CDR3 nucleotides: TGTGCCAGTAGGGACAGCGATAATTCACCCCTCCACTTT.

The chain has TRBV4-1 and TRBJ2-3; 7 nucleotides align to TRBD2. Germline V lookup: CDR1 MGHRA, CDR2 YSYEKL. V lost 1 base, J lost 2 bases, and 6 bases stayed unmatched. The CDR3 covers 16 residues. The CDR3 DNA reads as TGCGCCAGCAGCCAAGGTCTGGGGGACTACACAGATACGCAGTATTTT. It codes for CASSQGLGDYTDTQYF.

The J gene is TRBJ2-6, the V gene TRBV11-3, with D unresolved. The CDR3 extends over 14 amino acids. The germline V and J ends were trimmed by 1 base and 4 bases, with 5 bases remaining between them. Germline CDR1 SGHNT, CDR2 YENEEA. In DNA, the CDR3 is TGTGCCAGCAGCTTAGCATTCGGGGCCAACGTCCTGACTTTC. Translating it yields CASSLAFGANVLTF.

The chain joins TRBV10-1 to TRBJ1-5; D might be TRBD1 (5 bases). This CDR3 has 11 amino acids. Deletions cut 8 bases from V and 7 bases from J, with 9 bases between. Germline V gene sequence: CDR1 WNHNN, CDR2 SYGVQD (reference sequence). CDR3 loop: CASGGVQPQHF. In DNA, the CDR3 is TGCGCCAGCGGGGGGGTCCAGCCCCAGCATTTT.